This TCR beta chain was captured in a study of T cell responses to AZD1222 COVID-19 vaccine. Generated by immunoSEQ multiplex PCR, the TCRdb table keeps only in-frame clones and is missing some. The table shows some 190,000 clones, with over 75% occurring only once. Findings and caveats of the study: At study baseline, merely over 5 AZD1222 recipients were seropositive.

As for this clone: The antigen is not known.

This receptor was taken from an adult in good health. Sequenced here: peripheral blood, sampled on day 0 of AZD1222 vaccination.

The CDR3, as DNA: TGCGCCAGCAGCCACCTAAAGGGGCAGGGGAGCCCTGGGGCCAACGTCCTGACTTTC. It specifies CASSHLKGQGSPGANVLTF. J is TRBJ2-6 and V is TRBV4-3; D possibly corresponds to TRBD1 (6 bases). This CDR3 is built from 19 residues. The V gene lost 3 bases and the J gene lost 2 bases, with 20 bases spanning the gap. CDR1 is LGHNA and CDR2 is YSLEER in the germline V gene.